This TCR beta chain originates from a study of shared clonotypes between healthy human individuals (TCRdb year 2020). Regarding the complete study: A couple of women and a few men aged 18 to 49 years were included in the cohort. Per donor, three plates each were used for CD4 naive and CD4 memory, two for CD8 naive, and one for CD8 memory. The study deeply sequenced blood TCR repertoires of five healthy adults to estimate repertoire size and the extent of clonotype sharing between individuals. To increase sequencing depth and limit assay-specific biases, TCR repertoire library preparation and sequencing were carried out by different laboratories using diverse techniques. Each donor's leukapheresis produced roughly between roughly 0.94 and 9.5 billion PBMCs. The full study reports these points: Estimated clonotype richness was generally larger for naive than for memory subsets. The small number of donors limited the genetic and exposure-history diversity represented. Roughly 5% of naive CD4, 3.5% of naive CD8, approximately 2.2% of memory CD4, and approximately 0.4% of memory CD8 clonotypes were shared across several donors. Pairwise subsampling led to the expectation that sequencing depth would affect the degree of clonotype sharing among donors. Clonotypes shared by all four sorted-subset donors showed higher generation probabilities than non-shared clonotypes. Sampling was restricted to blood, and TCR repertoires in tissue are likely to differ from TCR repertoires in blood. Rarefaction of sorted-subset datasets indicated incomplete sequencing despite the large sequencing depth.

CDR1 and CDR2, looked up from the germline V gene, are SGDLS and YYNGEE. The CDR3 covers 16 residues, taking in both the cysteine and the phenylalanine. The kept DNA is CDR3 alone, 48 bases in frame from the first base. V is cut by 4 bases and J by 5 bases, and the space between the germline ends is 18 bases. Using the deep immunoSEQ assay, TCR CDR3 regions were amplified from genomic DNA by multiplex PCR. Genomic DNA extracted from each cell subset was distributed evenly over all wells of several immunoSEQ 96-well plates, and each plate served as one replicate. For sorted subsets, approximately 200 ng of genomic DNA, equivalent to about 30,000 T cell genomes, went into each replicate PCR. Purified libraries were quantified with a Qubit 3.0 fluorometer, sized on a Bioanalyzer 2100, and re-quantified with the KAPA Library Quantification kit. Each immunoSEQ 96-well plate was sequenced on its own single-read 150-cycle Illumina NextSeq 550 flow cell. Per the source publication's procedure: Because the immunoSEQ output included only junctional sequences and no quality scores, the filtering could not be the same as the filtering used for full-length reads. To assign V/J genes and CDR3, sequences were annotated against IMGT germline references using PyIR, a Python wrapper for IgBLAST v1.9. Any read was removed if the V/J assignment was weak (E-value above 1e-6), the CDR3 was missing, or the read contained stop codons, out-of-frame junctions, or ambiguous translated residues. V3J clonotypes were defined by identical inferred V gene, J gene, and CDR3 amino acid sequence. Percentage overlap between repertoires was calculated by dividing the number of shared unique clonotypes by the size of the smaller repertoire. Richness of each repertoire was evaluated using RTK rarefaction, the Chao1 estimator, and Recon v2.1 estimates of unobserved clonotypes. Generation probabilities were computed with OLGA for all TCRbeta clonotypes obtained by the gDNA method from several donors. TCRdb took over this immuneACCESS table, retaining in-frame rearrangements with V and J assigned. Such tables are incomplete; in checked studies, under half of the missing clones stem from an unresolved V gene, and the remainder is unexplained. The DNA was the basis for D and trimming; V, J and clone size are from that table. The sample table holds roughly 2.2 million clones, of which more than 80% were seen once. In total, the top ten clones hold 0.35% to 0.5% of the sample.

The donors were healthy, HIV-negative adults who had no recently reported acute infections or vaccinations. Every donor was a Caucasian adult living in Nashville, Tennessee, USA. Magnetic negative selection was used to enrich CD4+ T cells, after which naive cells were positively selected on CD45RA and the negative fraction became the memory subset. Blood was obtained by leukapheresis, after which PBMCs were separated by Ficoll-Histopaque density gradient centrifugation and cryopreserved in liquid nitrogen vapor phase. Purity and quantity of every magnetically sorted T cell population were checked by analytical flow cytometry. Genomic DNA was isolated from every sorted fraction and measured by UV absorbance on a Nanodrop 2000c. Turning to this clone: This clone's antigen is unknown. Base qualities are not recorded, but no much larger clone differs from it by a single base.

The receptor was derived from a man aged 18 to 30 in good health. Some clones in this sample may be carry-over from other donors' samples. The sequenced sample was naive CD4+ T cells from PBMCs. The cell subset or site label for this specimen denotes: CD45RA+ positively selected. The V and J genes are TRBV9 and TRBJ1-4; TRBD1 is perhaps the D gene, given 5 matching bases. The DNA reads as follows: TGTGCCAGCAGCTCCCATGGGCAGGGTAACAATGAAAAACTGTTTTTT. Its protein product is CASSSHGQGNNEKLFF.